The 17 T cell receptor beta chains below all came from one sample that was sequenced in a study of control samples from healthy donors and cancer patients. Here immunoSEQ multiplex PCR was the method, and the copy in TCRdb shows in-frame clones only, minus some. The data contain 230,000 or so clones, roughly 94% of them singletons. The sample comprised blood. These receptors were taken from a man in his fifties or sixties in good health.

V is TRBV6-5 and J is TRBJ2-7, with D perhaps assigned TRBD1 or TRBD2 (6 bases each). This CDR3 contains 15 residues. Trimming shortened V by 8 bases and J by 3 bases, and 20 bases separated the two germline ends. Per the germline V gene, CDR1 is MNHEY and CDR2 is SVGAGI. Here the CDR3 reads CASGEIGGLIYEQYF. Here the CDR3 DNA reads TGTGCCAGCGGGGAGATAGGGGGGCTTATCTACGAGCAGTACTTC.

The V call is TRBV13, the J call TRBJ1-3; no clear D gene. The V gene lost 5 bases and the J gene lost 3 bases, with 11 bases spanning the gap. The CDR3 has 14 residues. From germline, CDR1 is PRHDT and CDR2 FYEKMQ (reference sequence). The CDR3 bases are TGTGCCAGCAGCCTCGGAGTCAATGGAAACACCATATATTTT. Protein product: CASSLGVNGNTIYF.

This chain connects TRBV28 to TRBJ1-5; no firm D call. CDR3 length: 12 amino acids. Germline V gene lookup returns CDR1 MDHEN and CDR2 SYDVKM. Trimming took 4 bases from V and 6 from J, leaving 7 bases between them. CDR3 nucleotide sequence: TGTGCCAGCAGTTCCTTTCCTCAGCCCCAGCATTTT. This encodes CASSSFPQPQHF.

The genes are TRBV7-2 and TRBJ1-5; tentatively, D is TRBD1 (5 bases). V was pared by 5 bases and J by 6 bases, with 17 bases between. Germline CDR1 is SGHTA and CDR2 is FQGNSA. CDR3 length equals 15 residues. DNA for the CDR3: TGTGCCAGCAGCCCAAGCGGGGCGCCGGGTCAGCCCCAGCATTTT. It translates to CASSPSGAPGQPQHF.

V and J are TRBV24-1 and TRBJ2-2; possible D gene TRBD2, 7 bases. Germline V gene sequence: CDR1 KGHDR, CDR2 SFDVKD. The CDR3 covers 14 residues. V was clipped by 4 bases and J by 5 bases, with 10 bases between them. The CDR3 bases are TGTGCCACCAGTGAACAGGGAGGGACCGGGGAGCTGTTTTTT. Protein: CATSEQGGTGELFF.

The chain links TRBV10-3 to TRBJ1-5; 7 bases are shared with TRBD1. Trimming at V came to 0 bases and at J to 3 bases, leaving 2 bases not matched to a gene. Germline V gene data show CDR1 as ENHRY and CDR2 as SYGVKD. The CDR3 extends over 15 amino acids. Here the CDR3 DNA reads TGTGCCATCAGTGAGTCCGGGACAGACAATCAGCCCCAGCATTTT. Encoded protein: CAISESGTDNQPQHF.

This clone was counted between two and nine times. The V and J genes are TRBV5-1 and TRBJ1-4; weak D call: TRBD1 (6 bases). CDR3 length equals 15 residues. V gave up 4 bases and J gave up 8 bases, with 18 bases separating them. Germline values: CDR1 SGHRS, CDR2 YFSETQ. The CDR3 sequence: CASSDGQRSGEKLFF. Here the CDR3 DNA reads TGCGCCAGCAGCGATGGACAGCGGTCGGGGGAAAAACTGTTTTTT.

The chain links TRBV3-1 (or the pseudogene TRBV3-2) to TRBJ2-2; D call uncertain. Germline assignment: CDR1 LGHDT and CDR2 YNNKEL (reference sequence). V lost 3 bases and J 4 bases, leaving 18 bases between the germline ends. This CDR3 spans 17 amino acids. CDR3 amino acids: CASSQNLPSAGTGELFF. The DNA for the CDR3 is TGTGCCAGCAGCCAGAACCTCCCTTCAGCTGGCACCGGGGAGCTGTTTTTT.

The chain employs TRBV7-8 and TRBJ1-6; no reliable D call. V shed 5 bases and J shed 10 bases, with 9 bases lying between them. CDR1 is SGHVS, CDR2 FQNEAQ, per germline. This CDR3 has 12 amino acids. CDR3 amino acids: CASSPFASPLHF. The CDR3 bases are TGTGCCAGCAGCCCCTTTGCCTCACCCCTCCACTTT.

This chain links TRBV3-1 (or the pseudogene TRBV3-2) with TRBJ1-2; no clear D gene. V lost 3 bases and J 4 bases, leaving 9 bases between the germline ends. CDR3 size: 13 residues. Germline V lookup: CDR1 LGHDT, CDR2 YNNKEL (reference sequence). In DNA form, the CDR3 reads TGTGCCAGCAGCCACCTGCTTGCCTATGGCTACACCTTC. Encoded protein: CASSHLLAYGYTF.

Points on this clone: Other DNA sequences from this sample encode an identical CDR3 as well. The V call is TRBV6-2 or TRBV6-3, the J call TRBJ2-1; 10 positions agree with TRBD2. Germline V gene data show CDR1 as MNHEY and CDR2 as SVGEGT. This CDR3 has 15 residues. Trimming at V came to 2 bases and at J to 4 bases, leaving 2 bases not matched to a gene. CDR3 in DNA: TGTGCCAGCAGTTACAGCGGGGGGGGGTACAATGAGCAGTTCTTC. It specifies CASSYSGGGYNEQFF.

The genes are TRBV6-1 and TRBJ2-7; D is perhaps TRBD1 (5 bases). V was pared by 1 base and J by 0 bases, with 10 bases between. The CDR3 totals 15 residues. CDR1 and CDR2 from the germline V gene are MNHNS and SASEGT. Written as DNA, the CDR3 is TGTGCCAGCAGTGAAGGGGGCGGAATCTCCTACGAGCAGTACTTC. This codes for CASSEGGGISYEQYF.

V usage is TRBV19 and J usage is TRBJ1-6, with TRBD1 identical over 8 bases. After removal of 9 bases from V and 5 bases from J, the junction contained 15 bases not matched to a gene. The germline V gene has CDR1 LNHDA and CDR2 SQIVND (reference sequence). The CDR3 runs to 17 residues. The CDR3 loop reads CARFTPRQGQDNSPLHF. CDR3 coding DNA: TGTGCCAGGTTTACCCCGAGACAGGGGCAGGATAATTCACCCCTCCACTTT.

This clone is a singleton in its sample. The V and J genes are TRBV6-2 or TRBV6-3 and TRBJ1-2, with D unclear. With 0 bases removed from V and 3 bases from J, the gap between germline ends came to 8 bases. CDR1 is MNHEY and CDR2 is SVGEGT in the germline V gene. The CDR3 is 14 residues long. The CDR3 DNA reads TGTGCCAGCAGTTACTCGAAGGCTGACTATGGCTACACCTTC. It specifies CASSYSKADYGYTF.

The chain combines TRBV24-1 with TRBJ2-7, with D perhaps matching TRBD1 (6 bases). Between the trimmed V and J ends, which lost 7 bases and 5 bases, there was a span of 11 bases. The CDR3 runs to 12 residues. Per the germline V gene, CDR1 is KGHDR and CDR2 is SFDVKD. The CDR3 loop is CATRIQGNEQYV. The CDR3, as DNA: TGTGCCACCAGAATACAGGGAAACGAGCAGTACGTC.

The chain is built from TRBV6-6 and TRBJ1-2; 7 positions agree with TRBD1. The CDR3 contains 14 residues. Germline V gives CDR1 MNHNY, CDR2 SVGAGI (reference sequence). V lost 1 base to trimming and J lost 5 bases; unmatched junction nucleotides: 4. For the CDR3, the DNA is TGTGCCAGCAGTTACTTGGGACAGCCTTATGGCTACACCTTC. This encodes CASSYLGQPYGYTF.

This chain joins TRBV6-6 and TRBJ2-1; TRBD1 matches 7 bases. CDR1 MNHNY and CDR2 SVGAGI come from the germline V gene (reference sequence). V dropped 5 bases and J dropped 2; count of bases not matched to a gene: 3. The CDR3 runs to 14 residues. CDR3 sequence (DNA): TGTGCCAGCAGTCAACAGGGGCCCTACAATGAGCAGTTCTTC. This sequence encodes CASSQQGPYNEQFF.